Presented here are 7 T cell receptor beta chains from one specimen sequenced in a study of shared clonotypes between healthy human individuals. Naive-designated CD8 cells lacked CD45RO, were positively enriched for CCR7, and omitted terminally differentiated effector memory CD45RA+ cells. Produced via immunoSEQ multiplex PCR; TCRdb's table is partial and in-frame only. The sample consists of 550,000 to 600,000 clones, about 98% of them appearing once. What was sequenced was naive CD8+ T cells sorted from blood. The receptors here all came from a man between 25 and 39 years old in good health.

The CDR3 DNA reads as TGTGCCAGTGGCTGGGGGGGGCGACCCTACGAGCAGTACTTC. Residues: CASGWGGRPYEQYF. The chain recombines TRBV6-5 with TRBJ2-7, with TRBD2 as a possible D gene (7 bases). CDR1 is MNHEY, CDR2 SVGAGI, per germline. The CDR3 has 14 amino acids. V lost 9 bases, J lost 2 bases, and 17 bases lay in between.

The genes are TRBV2 and TRBJ2-3; 8 bases map to TRBD1. CDR1 is SNHLY, CDR2 FYNNEI, per germline. The CDR3 runs to 15 residues. V was clipped by 6 bases and J by 1 base; unmatched bases: 6. CDR3 residues: CASRTDRARTDTQYF. In DNA, the CDR3 is TGTGCCAGCAGGACGGACAGGGCTCGCACAGATACGCAGTATTTT.

The gene calls are TRBV7-9 and TRBJ2-7; 7 bases agree with TRBD2. The CDR3 has 14 amino acids. J gave up 7 bases and V 5 bases, and 11 bases lay outside the gene matches. Germline lookup yields CDR1 SEHNR and CDR2 FQNEAQ (reference sequence). The CDR3 sequence: CASSPGVGGGEQYF. The DNA of the CDR3 is TGTGCCAGCAGCCCAGGCGTTGGGGGAGGGGAGCAGTACTTC. Variable domain in full (rest from reference TRBV7-9 and TRBJ2-7): DTGVSQNPRHKITKRGQNVTFRCDPISEHNRLYWYRQTLGQGPEFLTYFQNEAQLEKSRLLSDRFSAERPKGSFSTLEIQRTEQGDSAMYLCASSPGVGGGEQYFGPGTRLTVT.

The chain recombines TRBV29-1 with TRBJ2-7; weak D call: TRBD1 (6 bases). The CDR3 contains 12 residues. The V end was cut by 5 bases, the J end by 7 bases, with 15 bases between. Germline loops: CDR1 SQVTM, CDR2 ANQGSEA. CDR3 in amino acids: CSVKTGFEEQYF. The CDR3 DNA sequence: TGCAGCGTTAAGACAGGATTCGAGGAGCAGTACTTC.

CDR3: CASSRPGQEGQLGEKLFF. The CDR3 region has the DNA TGTGCCAGCAGCCGACCGGGACAAGAGGGGCAACTAGGTGAAAAACTGTTTTTT. The V and J genes are TRBV7-3 and TRBJ1-4, with D possibly matching TRBD1 (6 bases). Trimming left V 5 bases short and J 7 bases short, with 26 bases between. Germline CDR1 reads SGHTA; CDR2 reads FQGTGA. The CDR3 covers 18 residues.

The CDR3 sequence: CASSESAGLFTDTQYF. The CDR3 DNA is TGCGCCAGCAGTGAGTCGGCGGGGCTCTTCACAGATACGCAGTATTTT. J is TRBJ2-3 and V is TRBV10-2, with a possible D match to TRBD2 (6 bases). V lost 0 bases to trimming and J lost 2 bases, with 12 bases between them. Germline V gene lookup returns CDR1 WSHSY and CDR2 SAAADI. The CDR3 is 16 residues long.

About this clone: Other DNA sequences in this sample translate to the same CDR3. The chain joins TRBV7-9 to TRBJ2-7, with D unresolved. Trimming pared 0 bases from V and 3 bases from J, leaving 3 bases between. The CDR3 runs 12 residues. Germline CDR1 SEHNR, CDR2 FQNEAQ (reference sequence). This CDR3 reads CASSLADYEQYF. The DNA for the CDR3 is TGTGCCAGCAGCTTAGCAGACTACGAGCAGTACTTC. Full variable domain (missing parts from reference TRBV7-9 and TRBJ2-7): DTGVSQNPRHKITKRGQNVTFRCDPISEHNRLYWYRQTLGQGPEFLTYFQNEAQLEKSRLLSDRFSAERPKGSFSTLEIQRTEQGDSAMYLCASSLADYEQYFGPGTRLTVT.